Below, 26 T cell receptor beta chains from the same sample are listed, as sequenced in a study of blood T cell repertoires in COVID-19 (dated by TCRdb to 2019 to 2021). Library method: the immunoSEQ multiplex PCR assay. What TCRdb holds here is the immuneACCESS table cut down to in-frame rearrangements. Part of the clones is not present; checked against another copy, under half of the missing clones reflect an unresolved V gene, and the others are unexplained. The sample contains fewer than 400,000 clones, 90% of them found a single time. Together, the top ten hold roughly 3.6% of the sample. The sequencing sample was made of PBMCs or T cells enriched from blood (not recorded which). Every receptor here comes from a woman aged 25 to 45 who had been exposed to COVID-19.

The genes are TRBV7-2 and TRBJ1-2; 7 bases map to TRBD1. Germline V lookup: CDR1 SGHTA, CDR2 FQGNSA. This CDR3 spans 15 amino acids. The trim removed 4 bases at V and 8 bases at J, leaving 13 bases unmatched. CDR3 bases: TGTGCCAGCAGCTACGACAGGGAAGGGGCCAGGGGCTACACCTTC. It translates to CASSYDREGARGYTF.

The chain couples TRBV9 to TRBJ1-6; no clear D. Germline V gene data show CDR1 as SGDLS and CDR2 as YYNGEE. The CDR3 contains 16 residues. V was shortened by 0 bases and J by 5 bases, with 12 bases between the two germline ends. CDR3 residues: CASSVGGAPHNSPLHF. The CDR3 region has the DNA TGTGCCAGCAGCGTAGGGGGAGCGCCCCATAATTCACCCCTCCACTTT.

Regarding this clone: Germline is not matched at one junction end, which may reflect a read error. The rearrangement joins TRBV5-1 to TRBJ1-1; D not certain. CDR3 size: 11 residues. The germline V gene encodes CDR1 SGHRS and CDR2 YFSETQ. The DNA of the CDR3 is TGCGCCAGCAGCCAGGATGGCTCCCCCATCTTT. Protein sequence: CASSQDGSPIF. The full variable domain, its missing parts supplied by reference TRBV5-1 and TRBJ1-1, is KAGVTQTPRYLIKTRGQQVTLSCSPISGHRSVSWYQQTPGQGLQFLFEYFSETQRNKGNFPGRFSGRQFSNSRSEMNVSTLELGDSALYLCASSQDGSPIFGQGTRLTVV.

CDR3 loop: CALRDLGDTEAFF. The CDR3, as DNA: TGTGCCCTCCGGGACTTGGGGGACACTGAAGCTTTCTTT. The rearrangement uses TRBV10-3 and TRBJ1-1, with a tentative D call TRBD1 (5 bases). The CDR3 totals 13 residues. V was pared by 11 bases and J by 3 bases, with 16 bases between. CDR1 is ENHRY, CDR2 SYGVKD, per germline.

The chain combines TRBV20-1 with TRBJ1-1, with 9 bases fitting TRBD1. This CDR3 is 11 amino acids long. Looked up from germline, CDR1 is DFQATT and CDR2 is SNEGSKA (reference sequence). V dropped 5 bases and J dropped 10; count of bases not matched to a gene: 5. CDR3 amino acids: CSAERTGVAFF. In DNA, the CDR3 is TGCAGTGCTGAGAGGACAGGGGTAGCTTTCTTT.

The V and J genes are TRBV4-3 and TRBJ2-7, with 9 bases matching TRBD1. Losses at the gene ends were 1 base for V and 4 bases for J; bases not matched to a gene: 5. The germline V gene has CDR1 LGHNA and CDR2 YSLEER. CDR3 size: 15 residues. CDR3 residues: CASSQGTGVGYEQYF. The DNA for the CDR3 is TGCGCCAGCAGCCAAGGGACAGGGGTAGGGTACGAGCAGTACTTC.

The sample holds one count of this clone. This chain joins TRBV27 and TRBJ1-4; no clear D gene. CDR3 size: 13 residues. The V end was cut by 8 bases, the J end by 7 bases, with 14 bases between. Germline-derived CDR1 and CDR2 are MNHEY and SMNVEV (reference sequence). CDR3 in amino acids: CASAGRGSEKLFF. CDR3 DNA: TGTGCCAGCGCTGGACGGGGTAGTGAAAAACTGTTTTTT.

The chain is built from TRBV7-8 and TRBJ2-7; D unclear. Germline values: CDR1 SGHVS, CDR2 FQNEAQ. V lost 5 bases, J lost 2 bases, and 10 bases lay in between. There are 13 residues in the CDR3. For the CDR3, the DNA is TGTGCCAGCAGCGTCCGTGGGCCCTACGAGCAGTACTTC. Protein product: CASSVRGPYEQYF. The full variable domain, in which reference TRBV7-8 and TRBJ2-7 provide the parts outside the CDR3, is GAGVSQSPRYKVAKRGQDVALRCDPISGHVSLFWYQQALGQGPEFLTYFQNEAQLDKSGLPSDRFFAERPEGSVSTLKIQRTQQEDSAVYLCASSVRGPYEQYFGPGTRLTVT.

The V call is TRBV2, the J call TRBJ1-1; 10 bases align to TRBD1. The V and J ends lost 6 bases and 11 bases, in that order; junction bases with no gene match: 9. The V gene's germline CDR1 is SNHLY and CDR2 FYNNEI. This CDR3 is built from 13 residues. CDR3 DNA sequence: TGTGCCAGCAGGACCGGGACAGGGGTAGTCGCTTTCTTT. This sequence encodes CASRTGTGVVAFF. The whole variable domain, filled in from reference TRBV2 and TRBJ1-1, reads EPEVTQTPSHQVTQMGQEVILRCVPISNHLYFYWYRQILGQKVEFLVSFYNNEISEKSEIFDDQFSVERPDGSNFTLKIRSTKLEDSAMYFCASRTGTGVVAFFGQGTRLTVV.

The chain recombines TRBV2 with TRBJ1-2; D is possibly TRBD1 (6 bases). CDR3 size: 10 residues. Looked up from germline, CDR1 is SNHLY and CDR2 is FYNNEI. The V end was cut by 11 bases, the J end by 8 bases, with 12 bases between. The CDR3 bases are TGTGCCGCAGGGGAAAGGGGCTACACCTTC. Protein product: CAAGERGYTF.

The V gene is TRBV3-1 (or the pseudogene TRBV3-2), the J gene TRBJ2-1; 14 positions agree with TRBD2. Germline V CDR1 and CDR2: LGHDT, YNNKEL (reference sequence). The CDR3 runs to 17 residues. Unmatched junction bases numbered 4, after V lost 6 bases and J lost 0 bases. The CDR3 sequence is CASRGTSGGSSYNEQFF. CDR3 DNA: TGTGCCAGCAGAGGGACTAGCGGGGGCAGCTCCTACAATGAGCAGTTCTTC.

A single count supports this clone. The rearrangement joins TRBV9 to TRBJ2-5, with 12 bases fitting TRBD2. V shed 0 bases and J 5 bases; nucleotides not matched to a gene: 11. The germline gives CDR1 SGDLS, CDR2 YYNGEE. This CDR3 is built from 18 residues. Here the CDR3 DNA reads TGTGCCAGCAGCGTAGACCCTAGCGGGGGGGCACTGGGTGAGACCCAGTACTTC. It is translated as CASSVDPSGGALGETQYF. Based on the CDR3 plus reference TRBV9 and TRBJ2-5, the full variable domain is DSGVTQTPKHLITATGQRVTLRCSPRSGDLSVYWYQQSLDQGLQFLIQYYNGEERAKGNILERFSAQQFPDLHSELNLSSLELGDSALYFCASSVDPSGGALGETQYFGPGTRLLVL.

For this clone: The same CDR3 arises from other DNA sequences in this sample as well. The chain employs TRBV18 and TRBJ1-2; maybe TRBD1 (6 bases). CDR3 size: 13 residues. V lost 0 bases and J 4 bases, leaving 6 bases between the germline ends. Germline lookup yields CDR1 KGHSH and CDR2 LQKENI. CDR3 residues: CASSPPGGYGYTF. The CDR3 nucleotides are TGTGCCAGCTCACCACCAGGGGGCTATGGCTACACCTTC.

The chain couples TRBV29-1 to TRBJ2-2; a weak D match, TRBD2 (5 bases). V gave up 3 bases and J gave up 7 bases, with 15 bases separating them. The CDR3 has 14 residues. Germline values: CDR1 SQVTM, CDR2 ANQGSEA. CDR3 sequence (DNA): TGCAGCGTTGACACTCGGGGTTTAGGCGGGGAGCTGTTTTTT. Protein: CSVDTRGLGGELFF.

The genes are TRBV7-9 and TRBJ1-2; D ambiguous. Germline assignment: CDR1 SEHNR and CDR2 FQNEAQ (reference sequence). This CDR3 contains 13 residues. V was cut by 3 bases and J by 7 bases, with 12 bases left in between. Here the CDR3 DNA reads TGTGCCAGCAGCTTGAGGGCCCCCGGTGGCTACACCTTC. It codes for CASSLRAPGGYTF.

Concerning this clone: The sample carries other DNA sequences with the same CDR3. The chain joins TRBV18 to TRBJ1-5, with 7 bases aligning to TRBD1. The CDR3 has 15 residues. In germline, CDR1 is KGHSH, CDR2 LQKENI. The V and J ends lost 3 bases and 2 bases, in that order; junction bases with no gene match: 4. The CDR3 coding sequence is TGTGCCAGCTCACCCCGACAGGGCGGCAATCAGCCCCAGCATTTT. Encoded protein: CASSPRQGGNQPQHF.

This chain connects TRBV14 to TRBJ2-1; a weak D match, TRBD1 (6 bases). The CDR3 consists of 16 residues. V was clipped by 5 bases and J by 4 bases, with 18 bases between them. Per germline, CDR1 SGHDN and CDR2 FVKESK. CDR3 region: CASSSRTARGYNEQFF. The CDR3 nucleotides read TGTGCCAGCAGCTCCCGGACAGCCCGTGGGTACAATGAGCAGTTCTTC. Full variable domain (missing parts from reference TRBV14 and TRBJ2-1): EAGVTQFPSHSVIEKGQTVTLRCDPISGHDNLYWYRRVMGKEIKFLLHFVKESKQDESGMPNNRFLAERTGGTYSTLKVQPAELEDSGVYFCASSSRTARGYNEQFFGPGTRLTVL.

The chain has TRBV12-3 or TRBV12-4 and TRBJ1-2; TRBD1 matches 9 bases. The V segment lost 6 bases and the J segment 6 bases; nucleotides outside the gene matches: 5. The CDR3 consists of 13 residues. CDR3 protein: CASSRDRANGYTF. The DNA of the CDR3 is TGTGCCAGCAGCCGGGACAGGGCGAATGGCTACACCTTC.

The chain uses TRBV12-3 or TRBV12-4 and TRBJ2-2; D unclear. V gave up 3 bases and J gave up 6 bases, with 8 bases separating them. This CDR3 is built from 13 residues. CDR3 amino acids: CASSLVGAGELFF. Written as DNA, the CDR3 is TGTGCCAGCAGTTTGGTCGGAGCCGGGGAGCTGTTTTTT.

The CDR3 DNA reads as TGTGCCAGCAGCTTGGCCTTAGGGAGCGGGTCAACAGATACGCAGTATTTT. This codes for CASSLALGSGSTDTQYF. The J gene is TRBJ2-3, the V gene TRBV5-4; D might be TRBD2 (6 bases). V lost 0 bases and J 3 bases, leaving 17 bases between the germline ends. CDR1 and CDR2 (germline): SGHNT, YYREEE (reference sequence). The CDR3 is 17 residues long.

V gene TRBV5-1 combines with J gene TRBJ1-1, with 9 bases aligning to TRBD1. The CDR3 totals 18 residues. Per the germline V gene, CDR1 is SGHRS and CDR2 is YFSETQ. The ends lost 2 bases at V and 4 bases at J; junction bases unmatched: 15. The CDR3 is CASSLAGTGSVLGTEAFF. In DNA form, the CDR3 reads TGCGCCAGCAGCTTAGCCGGGACAGGGAGTGTCTTAGGCACTGAAGCTTTCTTT.

The chain links TRBV6-8 to TRBJ1-5, with a weak D call TRBD1 (5 bases). Germline V gene data show CDR1 as MNHGY and CDR2 as SAAAGT. CDR3 size: 14 residues. Trimming pared 1 base from V and 9 bases from J, leaving 13 bases between. The chain's CDR3 is CASSYWLGAGPQHF. The CDR3 DNA sequence: TGTGCCAGCAGTTACTGGTTAGGGGCAGGGCCCCAGCATTTT.

This clone has more than one count but fewer than ten. CDR3 nucleotides: TGTGCCAGCAGCGTACTAGCGGTCCCCTACAATGAGCAGTTCTTC. It is translated as CASSVLAVPYNEQFF. The J gene is TRBJ2-1, the V gene TRBV9; TRBD2 matches 7 bases. Per germline, CDR1 SGDLS and CDR2 YYNGEE. V lost 1 base and J lost 2; bases outside the gene matches: 3. This CDR3 has 15 amino acids.

The chain links TRBV3-1 (or the pseudogene TRBV3-2) to TRBJ2-1; TRBD2 agrees at 7 bases. Germline lookup yields CDR1 LGHDT and CDR2 YNNKEL (reference sequence). The CDR3 length is 13 residues. V lost 4 bases, J lost 7 bases, and 4 bases stayed unmatched. This chain's CDR3 is CASSRGRGNEQFF. CDR3 DNA sequence: TGTGCCAGCAGCCGCGGGAGAGGGAATGAGCAGTTCTTC.

V is TRBV4-2 and J is TRBJ2-1; tentative D call: TRBD1 (5 bases). CDR1 and CDR2 (germline): LGHNA, YNFKEQ. This CDR3 is 14 amino acids long. V lost 4 bases to trimming and J lost 7 bases, with 14 bases between them. The CDR3 DNA follows: TGTGCCAGCAGCCCCCAGGGTCCTAGAAATGAGCAGTTCTTC. Its translation: CASSPQGPRNEQFF.

The chain has TRBV29-1 and TRBJ2-3, with D perhaps matching TRBD2 (5 bases). Trimming took off 6 bases at V and 5 bases at J, with 15 bases between the two ends. CDR3 length: 13 amino acids. Germline-derived CDR1 and CDR2 are SQVTM and ANQGSEA. Written as DNA, the CDR3 is TGCAGCGTGGACGGGGTCCACGGAGATACGCAGTATTTT. It encodes CSVDGVHGDTQYF.